This TCR beta chain was found in a study of cytomegalovirus exposure and HLA in healthy donors. Study at large: The roughly 130 validation repertoires used the same platform as the roughly 670 first-cohort repertoires (as reported by a later analysis).

The data were produced by immunoSEQ multiplex PCR, yet TCRdb's version contains in-frame clones alone and is incomplete. Of some 250,000 clones in the sample, 90% were seen once. While the first cohort had 600 to 750 subjects, the donors belonged to the separate validation cohort of over a hundred subjects. Study-wide results and caveats: Cytomegalovirus status was reportedly diagnosed by the classifier with high sensitivity and specificity. The authors listed around 150 TCR beta chains as cytomegalovirus-associated.

With 8 bases removed from V and 0 bases from J, the gap between germline ends came to 7 bases. Germline V lookup: CDR1 SNHLY, CDR2 FYNNEI. This CDR3 comprises 13 residues. As concerns this clone: Its antigen is not identified.

The gene calls are TRBV2 and TRBJ1-4; D is uncertain. The receptor comes from a woman aged 30 to 39 in good health and CMV-seronegative. The sequencing input was PBMCs. CDR3 in amino acids: CASQVATNEKLFF. CDR3 sequence (DNA): TGTGCCAGCCAGGTTGCAACTAATGAAAAACTGTTTTTT.